The clone carrying this T cell receptor (beta chain) has ten or more counts. Universal primer sites and UMIs were introduced during 5'RACE template-switching synthesis of TCR cDNA. In TCRdb, the 5' RACE reads were re-called with MiXCR into one record per CDR3 protein. The sample yields about 85,000 distinct CDR3 sequences, 13% seen once. This specimen belongs to a study of T cells after yellow fever vaccination. Study findings and constraints: Weaker, the secondary response had a peak occurring faster, on day 5 versus 15. Bulk-population clonotypes that are abundant could appear as contaminants in FACS-sorted repertoires. CD4 and CD8 compartments shared a small share of clonotypes, likely from convergent recombination.

V was trimmed by 2 bases and J by 0 bases, leaving 22 bases between them. The CDR3 spans 20 residues. From germline, CDR1 is LNHNV and CDR2 YYDKDF (reference sequence). Source: CD8+ T cells not binding an NS4B(214-222) dextramer, sorted from PBMCs, taken less than 25 days after the first yellow fever vaccination. This sequence joins TRBV15 and TRBJ1-4; weak D call: TRBD1 (5 bases). This receptor was identified in a man between 18 and 35 years old who received the YFV17D yellow fever vaccine. The CDR3, as DNA: TGTGCCACCAGCAGATCCGCGCCAAGACAGACTTATGCAACTAATGAAAAACTGTTTTTT. It translates to CATSRSAPRQTYATNEKLFF.